This T cell receptor (beta chain) comes out of a study of T cell responses to AZD1222 COVID-19 vaccine. TCRdb's table, derived via immunoSEQ multiplex PCR, lists solely in-frame clones and lacks some. The sample yields about 60,000 clones, around 90% seen once. The germline CDR1 and CDR2 sequences are GTSNPN and SVGIG (reference sequence). This CDR3 is built from 16 residues. V lost 6 bases to trimming and J lost 0 bases, with 15 bases between them. General study findings and limits: Baseline seropositivity occurred in only six AZD1222 recipients. Repertoires were obtained only post-peak T cell response.

With regard to this clone: Antigen: not known.

Here the sequenced sample was peripheral blood, taken 28 days after the second dose of the MenACWY control vaccine. This sequence was found in an adult who received the MenACWY meningococcal vaccine as a control. The chain combines TRBV30 with TRBJ2-6; D is possibly TRBD1 (5 bases). CDR3 region: CACNPTGDSGANVLTF. CDR3 DNA sequence: TGTGCCTGCAATCCCACAGGTGACTCTGGGGCCAACGTCCTGACTTTC.